One T cell receptor (beta chain) is described in this entry. Its antigen remains unidentified. These data belong to a study of CD8 T cells in Susac syndrome. General study findings and limits: The study conceded that its TCR sequencing and HLA analysis involved relatively few individuals.

Reverse transcription of roughly 0.5 to 1 ug RNA used random hexamers. TCRdb reprocessed the immunoSEQ multiplex PCR reads via MiXCR and lists one record per CDR3 protein. The data hold tens of thousands of distinct CDR3 sequences, with 91% observed a single time. In the multiple sclerosis control group, patients were treatment-naive and had stable or active relapsing-remitting disease. Negative isolation was used for CD8+ and CD4+ T cells and FACS enrichment for TEMRA cells. The specimen sequenced was CD8+ T cells from PBMCs. The sequence came from a human donor with multiple sclerosis.

Written as DNA, the CDR3 is TGTGCCAGCAGTTACCTGACATCCCTAGGAAGGGACGAGCAGTACTTC. Amino acids: CASSYLTSLGRDEQYF. This chain links TRBV6-2 or TRBV6-3 with TRBJ2-7; D gene uncertain. Germline CDR1 and CDR2: MNHEY and SVGEGT. This CDR3 is 16 amino acids long. Trimming shortened V by 2 bases and J by 5 bases, and 19 bases separated the two germline ends.